This is a list of T cell receptor beta chains from one sample in a study of regulatory and conventional T cells in RAG deficiency. TCRdb's copy holds only in-frame clones and misses some; the assay was immunoSEQ multiplex PCR. The sample records 5,500 to 8,500 clones, around 91% being singletons. The same sample was also used in a study of regulatory T cells.

Material for sequencing was CD127- CD25+ CD4+ Tregs sorted from blood. The source of these receptors is a human donor in good health. CDR3s include the opening cysteine and the closing phenylalanine or tryptophan. A D gene is named only where the DNA matches it firmly. Some rows mark clone size as missing; the rest say once, few, many or name a class of expanded clone.

V	size	length	D	J	DNA	CDR3
TRBV19	-	14	-	TRBJ1-2	TGTGCCAGCTCTGGTGGAGGAAAAATCCATGGCTACACCTTC	CASSGGGKIHGYTF
TRBV30	-	14	-	TRBJ1-3	TGTGCCTGGAGTTCGCAGGATGCTGGAAACACCATATATTTT	CAWSSQDAGNTIYF
TRBV15	-	15	-	TRBJ1-5	TGTGCCACCAGCGGGGGTCGCGGGGAAAATCAGCCCCAGCATTTT	CATSGGRGENQPQHF
TRBV2	-	14	-	TRBJ1-5	TGTGCCAGCAGAGAGGGATGGGGCAATCAGCCCCAGCATTTT	CASREGWGNQPQHF
TRBV19	-	16	TRBD1	TRBJ1-6	TGTGCCAGTAGTGGTTCCGGGACAGCTTATAATTCCCCCCTCCACTTT	CASSGSGTAYNSPLHF
TRBV7-9	-	17	-	TRBJ1-6	TGTGCCAGCAGCTTAGTATGGGGCAGTGATGGGAATTCACCCCTCCACTTT	CASSLVWGSDGNSPLHF
TRBV6-5	-	12	-	TRBJ1-1	TGTGCCAGCAGTCCCCGAGGAGGTGAAGCTTTCTTT	CASSPRGGEAFF
TRBV20-1	-	10	-	TRBJ1-2	TGCAGTGCGCGGGGTTATGGCTACACCTTC	CSARGYGYTF
TRBV9	-	15	-	TRBJ1-3	TGTGCCAGCAGCGTAGCTGGGAGTTCTGGAAACACCATATATTTT	CASSVAGSSGNTIYF
TRBV19	-	13	-	TRBJ2-7	TGTGCCAGTAGTATACAGGTGACCTACGAGCAGTACTTC	CASSIQVTYEQYF
TRBV6-6	-	14	-	TRBJ1-2	TGTGCCAGCAATTGGGGGGGTCTTATCTATGGCTACACCTTC	CASNWGGLIYGYTF
TRBV6-1	-	12	-	TRBJ1-3	TGTGCCAGCCGAAAAGCTTTAAACACCATATATTTT	CASRKALNTIYF
TRBV2	-	14	-	TRBJ1-2	TGTGCCAGCAGTGAAGCCGGCGCAGGGGCAGGTCTCGCCTTC	CASSEAGAGAGLAF
TRBV5-1	-	15	TRBD2	TRBJ2-1	TGCGCCAGCAGCTGGGGAGCGGGGGGGCTTGATGAGCAGTTCTTC	CASSWGAGGLDEQFF
TRBV4-2	-	15	TRBD2	TRBJ2-7	TGTGCCAGCAGCCAAGTGCTAGCGGGGGGGCTCGAGCAGTACTTC	CASSQVLAGGLEQYF
TRBV5-5	-	14	-	TRBJ2-1	TGTGCCAGCAGTATTGAGCTAGTTTACAATGAGCAGTTCTTC	CASSIELVYNEQFF
TRBV28	few	17	-	TRBJ1-3	TGTGCCAGCAGTTTATCTGCCTCGTGGAGGTTTGGAAACACCATATATTTT	CASSLSASWRFGNTIYF
TRBV14	-	15	TRBD1	TRBJ2-7	TGTGCCAGCAGAGGTGGTGGACGACAGGGTCGGGAGCAGTACTTC	CASRGGGRQGREQYF
TRBV9	-	14	-	TRBJ1-2	TGTGCCAGCAGCGGAACAGGGAATTTTGGTGGCTACACCTTC	CASSGTGNFGGYTF
TRBV27	-	16	TRBD2	TRBJ2-7	TGTGCCAGCAGTTTATATGCGGGGGGGCCTGTACACGAGCAGTACTTC	CASSLYAGGPVHEQYF
TRBV19	-	13	-	TRBJ2-1	TGTGCCAGTAGCAAGGGTGGGGCTTCCCCCCGGTTCTTC	CASSKGGASPRFF
TRBV10-3	-	16	TRBD1	TRBJ1-2	TGTGCCATCAGTGGACGGAGGACAGGGCTGGGCTATGGCTACACCTTC	CAISGRRTGLGYGYTF
TRBV10-1	-	16	-	TRBJ2-1	TGCGCCAGCAGTGAGTACGTCCGGGACCCACTACAGGGGCAGTTCTTC	CASSEYVRDPLQGQFF
TRBV13	-	16	TRBD1	TRBJ1-1	TGTGCCAGCAGAGGGACAGGCTTCGGGATGAACACTGAAGCTTTCTTT	CASRGTGFGMNTEAFF
TRBV5-6	-	14	TRBD1	TRBJ1-1	TGTGCCAGCAGCTTGTGGACAGGAAACACTGAAGCTTTCTTT	CASSLWTGNTEAFF
TRBV4-1	-	16	-	TRBJ1-2	TGCGCCAGCAGCCAAGAGGGAGCTGGAGTCGGGTATGGCTACACCTTC	CASSQEGAGVGYGYTF
TRBV30	-	12	-	TRBJ1-2	TGTGCCTGGAGTGTAGACAGGCATGGCTACACCTTC	CAWSVDRHGYTF
TRBV7-9	-	12	-	TRBJ1-2	TGTGCCAGCAGCGAGGGGGAATATGGCTACACCTTC	CASSEGEYGYTF
TRBV4-3	-	15	-	TRBJ1-2	TGCGCCAGCAGCACTCGTCCAGGGGAAAACTATGGCTACACCTTC	CASSTRPGENYGYTF
TRBV5-1	-	15	-	TRBJ1-2	TGCGCCAGCAGCTTGGCCGGGGTCCCGGACCATGGCTACACCTTC	CASSLAGVPDHGYTF
TRBV19	-	15	TRBD1	TRBJ2-5	TGTGCCAGACCTCTAAGATCACAGGGGATCGAGACCCAGTACTTC	CARPLRSQGIETQYF
TRBV5-1	-	19	TRBD2	TRBJ2-4	TGCGCCAGCAGCTTGGCCCCAACACTAGCGGGGAATATCAAAAACATTCAGTACTTC	CASSLAPTLAGNIKNIQYF
TRBV29-1	-	16	-	TRBJ1-2	TGCAGCGTTGGACCGGGAGCAGCCTTTCACTACTATGGCTACACCTTC	CSVGPGAAFHYYGYTF
TRBV28	-	12	-	TRBJ1-2	TGTGCCAGCAGTGCGGACAATTACGGCTACACCTTC	CASSADNYGYTF
TRBV5-5	-	14	TRBD1	TRBJ1-2	TGTGCCAGCAATCCGGGACAGGGGACTCATGGCTACACCTTC	CASNPGQGTHGYTF
TRBV7-2	-	16	TRBD2	TRBJ2-5	TGTGCCAGCAGCTGGCGGGCTAGCGGGGCCCAAGAGACCCAGTACTTC	CASSWRASGAQETQYF
TRBV2	-	17	TRBD2	TRBJ2-3	TGTGCCAGCAGAGGACCCTCCCCGGGACTAGGAAAAGATACGCAGTATTTT	CASRGPSPGLGKDTQYF
TRBV10-3	-	15	TRBD1	TRBJ1-2	TGTGCCATCAGTGAGTCGACAGGGGGCTTTGGAGGCTACACCTTC	CAISESTGGFGGYTF
TRBV18	-	17	TRBD1	TRBJ1-1	TGTGCCAGCTCACAGGACAGGGGGCAGAGGGGCTGGACTGAAGCTTTCTTT	CASSQDRGQRGWTEAFF
TRBV5-4	-	14	-	TRBJ1-1	TGTGCCAGCAGCTTGACGTCGGGGAACACTGAAGCTTTCTTT	CASSLTSGNTEAFF
TRBV7-6	-	15	-	TRBJ2-7	TGTGCCACAGCTCGGGGCAGGGGGGCCCCCTACGAGCAGTACTTC	CATARGRGAPYEQYF
TRBV5-6	once	14	-	TRBJ1-2	TGTGCCAGCAGGCAGCGGCGAAGGGTGTATGGCTACACCTTC	CASRQRRRVYGYTF
TRBV27	-	14	-	TRBJ1-1	TGTGCCAGCAGTTTCGCCGGTTTCAACACTGAAGCTTTCTTT	CASSFAGFNTEAFF
TRBV30	-	12	-	TRBJ2-7	TGTGCCTCCCGGAACAGGGATTACGAGCAGTACTTC	CASRNRDYEQYF
TRBV29-1	once	16	-	TRBJ2-1	TGCAGCGTTGGGAGTTGGGGCCGACCTAACAACAATGAGCAGTTCTTC	CSVGSWGRPNNNEQFF
TRBV6-6	-	14	-	TRBJ2-2	TGTGCCAGCAGTTACACAGTTAGAACCGGGGAGCTGTTTTTT	CASSYTVRTGELFF
TRBV4-2	once	11	-	TRBJ1-1	TGTGCCAGCGGGAGGAGGACTGAAGCTTTCTTT	CASGRRTEAFF
TRBV7-9	-	18	TRBD2	TRBJ2-3	TGTGCCAGCAGCTTAGGTTCGACAGCGGGGGGCAACACAGATACGCAGTATTTT	CASSLGSTAGGNTDTQYF
TRBV10-1	once	14	-	TRBJ2-1	TGCGCCAGCAGTCCCGGGACAACCTACAATGAGCAGTTCTTC	CASSPGTTYNEQFF
TRBV9	-	17	TRBD2	TRBJ2-3	TGTGCCAGCAGCGTAGGGGTAGCGGGGTTAAGCACAGATACGCAGTATTTT	CASSVGVAGLSTDTQYF
TRBV11-2	-	15	-	TRBJ1-6	TGTGCCAGCAGCTTAGCTCAGGGCGGTAATTCCCCCCTCCACTTT	CASSLAQGGNSPLHF
TRBV7-9	-	14	TRBD1	TRBJ2-7	TGTGCCAGCAGCTTCGGACAGGGTAGATACGAGCAGTACTTC	CASSFGQGRYEQYF
TRBV13	-	17	-	TRBJ2-7	TGTGCCAGCAGCAAATTCCTACGGGGTAAATCGCCCTACGAGCAGTACTTC	CASSKFLRGKSPYEQYF
TRBV7-6	-	14	-	TRBJ2-1	TGTGCCAGCAGCTTAGCTGACACCGCCTCGCGTCAGTTCTTC	CASSLADTASRQFF